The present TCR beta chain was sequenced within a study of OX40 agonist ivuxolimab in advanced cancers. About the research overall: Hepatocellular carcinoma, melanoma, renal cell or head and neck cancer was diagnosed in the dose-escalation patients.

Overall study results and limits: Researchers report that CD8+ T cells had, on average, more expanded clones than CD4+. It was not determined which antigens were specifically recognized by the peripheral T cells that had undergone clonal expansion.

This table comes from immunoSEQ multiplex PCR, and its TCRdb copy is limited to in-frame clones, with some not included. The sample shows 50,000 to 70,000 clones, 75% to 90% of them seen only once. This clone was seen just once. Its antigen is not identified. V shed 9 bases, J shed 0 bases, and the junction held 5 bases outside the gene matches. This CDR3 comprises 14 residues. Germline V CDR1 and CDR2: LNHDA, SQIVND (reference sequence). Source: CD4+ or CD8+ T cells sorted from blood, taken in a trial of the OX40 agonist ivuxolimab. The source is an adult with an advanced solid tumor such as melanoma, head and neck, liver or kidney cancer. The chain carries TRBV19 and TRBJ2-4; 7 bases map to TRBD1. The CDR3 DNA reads TGTGCCAGCCGGGACAGCCTAGCCAAAAACATTCAGTACTTC. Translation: CASRDSLAKNIQYF.